The 21 T cell receptor beta chains below were found in one sample sequenced in a study of human T cells and chemical hapten exposure. Time point reported: patch test 3, about 24 weeks after DPC sensitization. Noted treatment: therapeutic diphenylcyclopropenone sensitization with weekly scalp DPC. Unfractionated whole blood was the source of the extracted total RNA. From the RACE reads, TCRdb called clonotypes with MiXCR, one entry per CDR3 protein. This sample has 30,000 to 50,000 distinct CDR3 sequences; approximately 11% occur once, and the top ten carry over 2%. Sequencing was performed on whole blood, taken in connection with sensitization to the hapten diphenylcyclopropenone (DPC). These TCRs come from a woman in her thirties or forties with alopecia areata. Some clones in this sample may be carry-over from other donors' samples.

This clonotype was observed a few times. This chain links TRBV20-1 with TRBJ1-5, with no clear D. Trimming left V 6 bases short and J 8 bases short, with 17 bases between. The CDR3 has 13 residues. In germline, CDR1 is DFQATT, CDR2 SNEGSKA (reference sequence). DNA for the CDR3: TGCAGTGCGCGGAGGCAGGTCGACGAGCCCCAGCATTTT. Translating gives CSARRQVDEPQHF.

The J gene is TRBJ2-5, the V gene TRBV5-1; D gene ambiguous. The CDR3 consists of 15 residues. Germline loops: CDR1 SGHRS, CDR2 YFSETQ. V gave up 1 base and J gave up 5 bases, with 15 bases separating them. The CDR3 loop is CASSLYQALGETQYF. The CDR3 bases are TGCGCCAGCAGCTTGTACCAGGCCCTCGGCGAGACCCAGTACTTC.

This clonotype was seen repeatedly, ten times or more. J is TRBJ1-4 and V is TRBV5-1; 8 nucleotides align to TRBD1. There are 15 residues in the CDR3. Germline V gene lookup returns CDR1 SGHRS and CDR2 YFSETQ. V shed 4 bases, J shed 5 bases, and the junction held 7 bases outside the gene matches. The CDR3 sequence is CASSIGQGGNEKLFF. Here the CDR3 DNA reads TGCGCCAGCAGCATTGGACAGGGAGGCAATGAAAAACTGTTTTTT.

This clonotype was detected only a few times. The rearrangement uses TRBV10-2 and TRBJ2-1; TRBD2 is a possible D gene (6 bases). Trimming took 2 bases from V and 0 from J, leaving 14 bases between them. This CDR3 has 17 residues. The germline CDR1 and CDR2 sequences are WSHSY and SAAADI. The CDR3 protein is CASSEALGRSSYNEQFF. Here the CDR3 DNA reads TGCGCCAGCAGTGAGGCCCTAGGGAGGAGCTCCTACAATGAGCAGTTCTTC.

This clonotype was found many times. This sequence joins TRBV20-1 and TRBJ1-5; no clear D gene. Germline V lookup: CDR1 DFQATT, CDR2 SNEGSKA (reference sequence). The CDR3 totals 14 residues. The ends were cut back, 6 bases at V and 5 bases at J, with 17 bases in the middle. CDR3 residues: CSAPDGGPYQPQHF. The CDR3 DNA sequence: TGCAGTGCCCCGGACGGAGGACCCTATCAGCCCCAGCATTTT.

This clonotype has ten or more counts. The genes are TRBV5-1 and TRBJ2-5; TRBD2 matches 13 bases. The CDR3 sequence is 16 residues long. Germline CDR1 reads SGHRS; CDR2 reads YFSETQ. The junction had 2 bases not matched to a gene; V was cut back by 3 bases and J by 0 bases. Here the CDR3 reads CASSYGLAGDQETQYF. CDR3 nucleotides: TGCGCCAGCAGCTACGGACTAGCGGGAGACCAAGAGACCCAGTACTTC.

This rearrangement joins TRBV5-1 to TRBJ1-1; D is perhaps TRBD1 (5 bases). V gave up 2 bases and J gave up 4 bases, with 6 bases separating them. Germline-derived CDR1 and CDR2 are SGHRS and YFSETQ. The CDR3 spans 12 residues. In DNA, the CDR3 is TGCGCCAGCAGCTTTGGGGGCACTGAAGCTTTCTTT. Translating gives CASSFGGTEAFF.

The CDR3 sequence is CASSLYQLFNEQYF. The CDR3 region has the DNA TGTGCCAGCAGTTTATACCAATTGTTTAACGAGCAGTACTTC. The rearrangement joins TRBV12-3 or TRBV12-4 to TRBJ2-7; no firm D call. This CDR3 contains 14 residues. V was clipped by 2 bases and J by 5 bases, with 13 bases between them.

This clonotype has ten or more counts. The V gene is TRBV5-1, the J gene TRBJ2-1, with D unclear. Germline V gene sequence: CDR1 SGHRS, CDR2 YFSETQ. CDR3 length equals 15 residues. The V end lost 2 bases, the J end lost 1 base, and 10 bases lay between the germline ends. CDR3 coding DNA: TGCGCCAGCAGCTTCTCAGGAGAGTCCTACAATGAGCAGTTCTTC. Translating gives CASSFSGESYNEQFF.

In this sample, this clonotype turned up many times. V is TRBV20-1 and J is TRBJ2-7; 7 nucleotides align to TRBD1. The CDR3 totals 12 residues. After removal of 1 base from V and 3 bases from J, the junction contained 0 bases not matched to a gene. Looked up from germline, CDR1 is DFQATT and CDR2 is SNEGSKA (reference sequence). CDR3 sequence reads: CSARGDSYEQYF. Written as DNA, the CDR3 is TGCAGTGCTAGAGGGGACAGCTACGAGCAGTACTTC.

This chain connects TRBV28 to TRBJ2-7; 7 bases map to TRBD2. J gave up 3 bases and V 4 bases, and 6 bases lay outside the gene matches. The CDR3 totals 14 residues. Germline V gives CDR1 MDHEN, CDR2 SYDVKM. CDR3 protein: CASSSGTTSYEQYF. CDR3 in DNA: TGTGCCAGCAGTTCCGGGACTACCAGCTACGAGCAGTACTTC.

In this sample, this clonotype turned up many times. The chain links TRBV18 to TRBJ1-6; 8 nucleotides agree with TRBD1. The germline V gene has CDR1 KGHSH and CDR2 LQKENI. The CDR3 has 16 residues. J gave up 7 bases and V 6 bases, and 11 bases lay outside the gene matches. This chain's CDR3 is CASSQDGTGWNSPLHF. The CDR3 region has the DNA TGTGCCAGCTCCCAAGATGGGACAGGCTGGAATTCACCCCTCCACTTT.

This clonotype has more than one count but fewer than ten. The V call is TRBV28, the J call TRBJ2-1; 11 bases match TRBD2. The CDR3 sequence is 15 residues long. Germline lookup yields CDR1 MDHEN and CDR2 SYDVKM. J was trimmed by 6 bases and V by 4 bases; bases with no gene match: 5. The DNA of the CDR3 is TGTGCCAGCAGTTCCGTAGCGGGGGGGCGCAATGAGCAGTTCTTC. The encoded protein is CASSSVAGGRNEQFF.

There are many counts of this clonotype. This sequence joins TRBV23-1 and TRBJ2-7; TRBD1 aligns across 11 bases. TRBV23-1 carries the ORF label, with uncertain function. The CDR3 spans 15 residues. The V segment lost 0 bases and the J segment 7 bases; nucleotides outside the gene matches: 5. The CDR3 region has the DNA TGCGCCAGCAGTCAATCGGGACAGGGGGTGGAGGAGCAGTACTTC. Translation gives CASSQSGQGVEEQYF.

This clonotype was found a few times. The rearrangement uses TRBV3-1 and TRBJ2-1; 8 bases agree with TRBD2. The CDR3 runs 13 residues. The germline CDR1 and CDR2 sequences are LGHDT and YNNKEL (reference sequence). J gave up 10 bases and V 3 bases, and 5 bases lay outside the gene matches. The CDR3 DNA reads TGTGCCAGCAGCCACGGGACTAGTAAAGAGCAGTTCTTC. Translating gives CASSHGTSKEQFF.

The chain recombines TRBV2 with TRBJ1-1, with D possibly matching TRBD1 (5 bases). Trimming shortened V by 4 bases and J by 0 bases, and 6 bases separated the two germline ends. The CDR3 consists of 13 residues. Per the germline V gene, CDR1 is SNHLY and CDR2 is FYNNEI. In DNA, the CDR3 is TGTGCCAGCAGTGGAGGGGTGAACACTGAAGCTTTCTTT. Translated: CASSGGVNTEAFF.

The rearrangement joins TRBV5-1 to TRBJ2-2; 9 bases line up with TRBD2. V was clipped by 4 bases and J by 5 bases; unmatched bases: 6. The CDR3 sequence is 15 residues long. CDR1 is SGHRS and CDR2 is YFSETQ in the germline V gene. CDR3: CASSAGTSSTGELFF. CDR3 coding DNA: TGCGCCAGCAGCGCCGGGACTAGCTCAACCGGGGAGCTGTTTTTT.

This clonotype turned up a few times. The J gene is TRBJ2-2, the V gene TRBV28, with 9 bases aligning to TRBD2. The V gene end was trimmed by 7 bases and the J gene end by 5 bases; junction bases not matched to a gene: 8. This CDR3 region has 15 residues. Germline lookup yields CDR1 MDHEN and CDR2 SYDVKM. The CDR3 nucleotides are TGTGCCAGCAAAGCGGGGGGCGCGAGAACCGGGGAGCTGTTTTTT. This translates into CASKAGGARTGELFF. The variable domain in full, completed from reference TRBV28 and TRBJ2-2, reads DVKVTQSSRYLVKRTGEKVFLECVQDMDHENMFWYRQDPGLGLRLIYFSYDVKMKEKGDIPEGYSVSREKKERFSLILESASTNQTSMYLCASKAGGARTGELFFGEGSRLTVL.

This rearrangement joins TRBV28 to TRBJ2-2; 10 nucleotides align to TRBD1. This CDR3 spans 14 amino acids. Losses at the gene ends were 6 bases for V and 9 bases for J; bases not matched to a gene: 7. The germline CDR1 and CDR2 sequences are MDHEN and SYDVKM. For the CDR3, the DNA is TGTGCCAGCAGACCGAGACAGGGGGCCTGGGAGCTGTTTTTT. This translates into CASRPRQGAWELFF.

The chain links TRBV29-1 to TRBJ2-7; D gene ambiguous. Germline CDR1 is SQVTM and CDR2 is ANQGSEA. Deletions cut 0 bases from V and 7 bases from J, with 4 bases between. The CDR3 is 10 residues long. The CDR3 region has the DNA TGCAGCGTTGAAGAGACAGAGCAGTACTTC. Protein product: CSVEETEQYF.

A few counts support this clonotype. The rearrangement uses TRBV20-1 and TRBJ2-3; the D gene is possibly TRBD2 (6 bases). CDR1 is DFQATT and CDR2 is SNEGSKA in the germline V gene (reference sequence). The CDR3 loop spans 14 amino acids. Trimming pared 5 bases from V and 2 bases from J, leaving 14 bases between. In DNA form, the CDR3 reads TGCAGTGCTGGAGCTAGCGCGGACACAGATACGCAGTATTTT. Translated: CSAGASADTDTQYF.